This T cell receptor beta chain originates from a study of OX40 agonist ivuxolimab in advanced cancers. Context from the whole study: Ivuxolimab was an agonistic, fully human IgG2 monoclonal antibody directed against OX40 (CD134), a costimulatory receptor. Intravenous ivuxolimab was administered to patients every 2 weeks at six dose levels: 0.01, 0.1, 0.3, 1.5, 3 and 10 mg/kg. Among the 50 to 55 dose-escalation patients, roughly 20 had hepatocellular carcinoma, approximately 15 melanoma, 9 renal cell carcinoma and 9 head and neck cancer. In the dose-escalation cohort, around four fifths of patients were male, and the mean age was approximately 60 years with a range of roughly 20 to 80. Patients were allowed to have had prior anti-PD-1, anti-PD-L1 or anti-CTLA-4 therapy, and roughly 40% of the dose-escalation patients had previously received checkpoint inhibitors. Three dose-escalation patients achieved partial responses, one with hepatocellular carcinoma and two with cutaneous melanoma. Peripheral TCRbeta sequencing aimed to test whether ivuxolimab altered TCR sequence diversity and caused clonal T-cell expansion. The paper reports the monotherapy dose-escalation portion (N of about 47 patients) of the phase I ivuxolimab trial. The paper's findings and limits, for the study overall: Low levels of normalized T-cell clonal expansion were also shown by some nonresponding patients. In the 0.1-3.0 mg/kg groups, partial responders had among the lowest normalized peripheral clonal expansion, particularly in CD8+ T cells. The antigen specificity of the peripheral T cells that underwent clonal expansion was not determined. After ivuxolimab, CD8+ T cells had more expanded clones than CD4+ T cells on average. At doses of 0.1 to 3.0 mg/kg, clonal expansion of both CD4+ and CD8+ T cells in blood was seen between baseline and week 6.

Worth noting for this clone: Its antigen is not yet known. Nothing much larger sits one base from this clone, and base qualities are not available.

Genomic DNA was extracted from sorted cells for sequencing of the TCRbeta CDR3 region. TCRbeta CDR3 regions were sequenced using the immunoSEQ Assay. This immuneACCESS table, as held by TCRdb, lists in-frame sequences with V and J called but not all clones. Of the missing ones, under half trace to an unresolved V gene in checked studies; the others have no known cause. The sample yields about 51,000 clones; around nine tenths were counted once. The ten most abundant clones make up about 3.7% of the sample. CDR1 SGHAT and CDR2 FQNNGV were looked up in the germline V gene. Compared with germline, V lacks 0 bases and J lacks 3 bases; bases without a gene match: 10. The CDR3 goes from the cysteine to the phenylalanine over 17 residues. Left in the record is the CDR3 DNA by itself, 51 bases read in frame from the first base. The trial excluded patients who had a history of autoimmune disease or who were on systemic immunosuppression. In every dose cohort, peripheral blood was drawn for TCR sequencing at baseline, cycle 4 day 1, and cycle 7 day 1. Samples came from an open-label, multicenter, first-in-human phase I dose-escalation trial of ivuxolimab. The trial enrolled adults with locally advanced or metastatic head and neck squamous cell, hepatocellular, melanoma or renal cell carcinoma. Before TCR sequencing, CD4+ and CD8+ T cells were separately sorted from peripheral blood.

In this chain, TRBV11-2 is recombined with TRBJ1-2; TRBD1 fits 7 bases in the junction. The TCR comes from an adult with an advanced solid tumor such as melanoma, head and neck, liver or kidney cancer. This sample comprised CD4+ or CD8+ T cells sorted from blood, obtained in a trial of the OX40 agonist ivuxolimab. The nucleotides read TGTGCCAGCAGCTTAGAATATTCGACAGGGAGAGACTATGGCTACACCTTC. It is translated as CASSLEYSTGRDYGYTF.